One sample yielded the 13 T cell receptor beta chains listed below, sequenced in a study of cytomegalovirus exposure and HLA in healthy donors. The PCR employed 60 Vbeta primers together with 13 Jbeta primers. Libraries were prepared by immunoSEQ multiplex PCR; TCRdb keeps only in-frame clonotypes and omits some of them. The table has approximately 190,000 clones, 80% to 90% seen once. Sequencing used PBMCs. The receptors were gathered from a man aged 25 to 40 in good health and CMV-seronegative.

The chain joins TRBV10-2 to TRBJ2-3; 9 bases line up with TRBD2. J gave up 1 base and V 6 bases, and 2 bases lay outside the gene matches. This CDR3 has 14 amino acids. CDR1 is WSHSY, CDR2 SAAADI, per germline. CDR3 residues: CASRKRGGTDTQYF. For the CDR3, the DNA is TGCGCCAGCAGGAAGCGGGGGGGCACAGATACGCAGTATTTT.

J is TRBJ1-6 and V is TRBV6-1; TRBD1 agrees at 7 bases. The CDR3 covers 15 residues. Trimming removed 4 bases from V and 9 bases from J; junction bases left unmatched: 9. Germline CDR1 reads MNHNS; CDR2 reads SASEGT. The CDR3 DNA sequence: TGTGCCAGCAGTGGCCGGGACAGACTTTCTTCACCCCTCCACTTT. This gives the protein CASSGRDRLSSPLHF.

J is TRBJ2-1 and V is TRBV9; the match to TRBD1 covers 7 bases. The CDR3 extends over 15 amino acids. Unmatched junction bases numbered 8, after V lost 4 bases and J lost 4 bases. Germline V gives CDR1 SGDLS, CDR2 YYNGEE. CDR3 sequence reads: CASSPFDRAYNEQFF. Here the CDR3 DNA reads TGTGCCAGCAGCCCCTTCGACAGGGCATACAATGAGCAGTTCTTC.

J is TRBJ2-5 and V is TRBV7-9; 8 bases align to TRBD1. The CDR3 length is 14 residues. The V segment lost 4 bases and the J segment 4 bases; nucleotides outside the gene matches: 5. Per the germline V gene, CDR1 is SEHNR and CDR2 is FQNEAQ (reference sequence). The CDR3 region has the DNA TGTGCCAGCAGCTCTGGACAGGGCGGAGAGACCCAGTACTTC. It translates to CASSSGQGGETQYF.

The chain combines TRBV7-6 with TRBJ2-7; maybe TRBD2 (6 bases). This CDR3 spans 14 amino acids. The ends were cut back, 2 bases at V and 2 bases at J, with 10 bases in the middle. The germline CDR1 and CDR2 sequences are SGHVS and FNYEAQ. The DNA of the CDR3 is TGTGCCAGCAGCTTAAGGGGAGGTCCCTACGAGCAGTACTTC. Encoded protein: CASSLRGGPYEQYF.

The chain links TRBV28 to TRBJ1-1; TRBD1 matches 7 bases. The length of the CDR3 is 16 residues. Losses at the gene ends were 6 bases for V and 1 base for J; bases not matched to a gene: 11. The germline CDR1 and CDR2 sequences are MDHEN and SYDVKM. This chain's CDR3 is CASSPTGRNQNTEAFF. CDR3 DNA: TGTGCCAGCAGCCCGACAGGGCGGAACCAGAACACTGAAGCTTTCTTT.

The chain uses TRBV29-1 and TRBJ2-3, with 10 nucleotides matching TRBD2. Trimming at V came to 6 bases and at J to 2 bases, leaving 8 bases not matched to a gene. Germline values: CDR1 SQVTM, CDR2 ANQGSEA. CDR3 size: 15 residues. The CDR3 spells CSVGRLAGVTDTQYF. The CDR3 bases are TGCAGCGTGGGCCGGCTAGCGGGGGTCACAGATACGCAGTATTTT.

The chain carries TRBV4-2 and TRBJ2-2; 11 bases align to TRBD2. Per the germline V gene, CDR1 is LGHNA and CDR2 is YNFKEQ. V gave up 2 bases and J gave up 2 bases; unmatched junction bases: 7. The CDR3 has 18 amino acids. The CDR3, as DNA: TGTGCCAGCAGCCAACAACTAGCGGGAGCGACCAACACCGGGGAGCTGTTTTTT. Encoded protein: CASSQQLAGATNTGELFF.

The J gene is TRBJ2-7, the V gene TRBV7-9, with 7 bases aligning to TRBD1. The CDR3 extends over 14 amino acids. Trimming removed 1 base from V and 3 bases from J; junction bases left unmatched: 3. Germline V gene data show CDR1 as SEHNR and CDR2 as FQNEAQ (reference sequence). CDR3 protein: CASSLVGQNYEQYF. The CDR3 DNA reads as TGTGCCAGCAGCTTAGTGGGACAGAACTACGAGCAGTACTTC.

This chain links TRBV30 with TRBJ2-3, with 8 bases matching TRBD2. Germline trimming cut 1 base from V and 9 bases from J; bases unmatched to any gene: 9. CDR1 is GTSNPN, CDR2 SVGIG, per germline (reference sequence). CDR3 length equals 14 residues. CDR3: CAWSGLGREDTQYF. Here the CDR3 DNA reads TGTGCCTGGAGTGGGCTTGGGCGGGAGGACACGCAGTATTTT.

The chain uses TRBV9 and TRBJ2-7; D may be TRBD2 (5 bases). This CDR3 is 14 amino acids long. V lost 1 base and J lost 7, with 15 bases in between. CDR1 is SGDLS, CDR2 YYNGEE, per germline. Here the CDR3 DNA reads TGTGCCAGCAGCGTAATCGCGGAACCGGGAGAGCAGTACTTC. It yields the protein CASSVIAEPGEQYF. The full variable domain, completed using reference TRBV9 and TRBJ2-7, is DSGVTQTPKHLITATGQRVTLRCSPRSGDLSVYWYQQSLDQGLQFLIQYYNGEERAKGNILERFSAQQFPDLHSELNLSSLELGDSALYFCASSVIAEPGEQYFGPGTRLTVT.

V usage is TRBV27 and J usage is TRBJ2-3; 12 positions match TRBD2. Germline V gives CDR1 MNHEY, CDR2 SMNVEV (reference sequence). This CDR3 has 17 amino acids. V was pared by 3 bases and J by 9 bases, with 13 bases of the junction left unmatched. CDR3 DNA sequence: TGTGCCAGCAGTTTCAGGGGGCTAGCGGGAGGGATGACAACGCAGTATTTT. This encodes CASSFRGLAGGMTTQYF.

The V gene is TRBV19, the J gene TRBJ1-2; no firm D call. V was clipped by 2 bases and J by 0 bases, with 13 bases between them. This CDR3 has 16 residues. Germline-derived CDR1 and CDR2 are LNHDA and SQIVND (reference sequence). CDR3 amino acids: CASSITAVNSNYGYTF. The CDR3 DNA reads TGTGCCAGTAGTATAACCGCAGTCAATTCTAACTATGGCTACACCTTC.